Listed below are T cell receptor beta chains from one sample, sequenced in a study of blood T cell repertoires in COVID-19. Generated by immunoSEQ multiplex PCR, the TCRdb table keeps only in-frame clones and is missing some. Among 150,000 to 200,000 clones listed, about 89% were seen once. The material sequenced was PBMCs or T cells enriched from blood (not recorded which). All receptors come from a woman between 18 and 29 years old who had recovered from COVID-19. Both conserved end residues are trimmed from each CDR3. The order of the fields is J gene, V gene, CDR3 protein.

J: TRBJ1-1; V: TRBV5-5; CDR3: ASSFAGGTEAF
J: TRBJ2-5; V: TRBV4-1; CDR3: ASSQGQGAGEETQY
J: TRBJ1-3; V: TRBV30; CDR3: AWDGQTSGNTIY
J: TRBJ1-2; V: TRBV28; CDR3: ASSISPSGYT
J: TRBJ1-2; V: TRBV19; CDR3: ASSAGTGKLYGYT
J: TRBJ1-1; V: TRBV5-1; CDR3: ASSLTRQGNTEAF
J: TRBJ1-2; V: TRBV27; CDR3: ASSFYGTGGSYGYT
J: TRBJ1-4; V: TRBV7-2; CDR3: ASSLRLHRGEKLF
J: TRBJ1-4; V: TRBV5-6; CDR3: ASSSWGRPLNEKLF
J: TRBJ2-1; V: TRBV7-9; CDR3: ASRGLAGINEQF
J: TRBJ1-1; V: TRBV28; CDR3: ASSSTGSVPEAF
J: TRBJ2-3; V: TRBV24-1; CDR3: ATSDPRGWVTDTQY
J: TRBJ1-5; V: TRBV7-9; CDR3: ASSLLADSNQPQH
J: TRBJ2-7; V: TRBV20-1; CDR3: SASGQGVFEQY
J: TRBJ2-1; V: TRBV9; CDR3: ASSVDGGPHSYNEQF
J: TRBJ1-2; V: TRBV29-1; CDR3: SVESGPYGYT
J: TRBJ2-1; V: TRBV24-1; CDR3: ATSELAGGPYNEQF
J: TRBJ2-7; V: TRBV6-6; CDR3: ASGGPGQGVNEQY
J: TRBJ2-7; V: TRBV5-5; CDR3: ASSLAGVGGNYEQY
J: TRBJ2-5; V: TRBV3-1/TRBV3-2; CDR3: ASSRGLAGEDQETQY
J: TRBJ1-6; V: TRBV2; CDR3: ASIFERDRGSPLH
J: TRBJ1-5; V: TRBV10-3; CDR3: AIGGAGDQPQH
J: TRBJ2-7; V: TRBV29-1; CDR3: SVEDNFSYEQY
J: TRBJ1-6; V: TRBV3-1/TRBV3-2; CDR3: ASSRSGTAGASPLH
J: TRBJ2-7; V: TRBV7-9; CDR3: ASSLMGSIGPGEQY
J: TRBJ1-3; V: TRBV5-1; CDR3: ASSLAGTGSGNTIY
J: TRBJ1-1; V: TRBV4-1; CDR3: ASSRRSGTAAAAF
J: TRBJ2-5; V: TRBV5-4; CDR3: ASSFTDRETQY
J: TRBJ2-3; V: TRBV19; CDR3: ASGTVGADTQY
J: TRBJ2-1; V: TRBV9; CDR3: ASSFRTSGGAPNEQF
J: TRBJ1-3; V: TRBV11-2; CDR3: ASSLRQGAGNTIY
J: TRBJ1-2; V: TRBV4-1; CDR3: ASSQVPGQDYGYT
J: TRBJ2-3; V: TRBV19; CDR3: ASSRLAQDTQY
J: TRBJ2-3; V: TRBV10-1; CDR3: ASSESGEGDTQY
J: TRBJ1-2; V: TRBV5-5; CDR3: ASSLGTDRYGYT
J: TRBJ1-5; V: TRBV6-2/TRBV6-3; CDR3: ASSLLKGQGNQPQH
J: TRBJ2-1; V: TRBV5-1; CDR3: ASSLAGGASYLYNEQF